What follows are 17 T cell receptor beta chains derived from one specimen sequenced in a study of Graves' ophthalmopathy and Graves' hyperthyroidism. RNA served as the template for amplifying TCR beta CDR3 regions. The first round was an RT-PCR with HTBI primers, and the second round was a multiplex PCR. Each CDR3 protein gets one entry after TCRdb re-called the multiplex PCR reads with MiXCR. The sample holds 600,000 to 650,000 distinct CDR3 sequences, 20% to 25% seen once. The sample consisted of peripheral blood. Every receptor here comes from a woman younger than 35 with stable Graves' hyperthyroidism. Some clones in this sample may be carry-over from other donors' samples.

This clonotype was seen many times. The genes are TRBV2 and TRBJ2-7, with 7 bases identical to TRBD1. V lost 3 bases, J lost 1 base, and 9 bases stayed unmatched. Germline V lookup: CDR1 SNHLY, CDR2 FYNNEI. This CDR3 is built from 16 residues. CDR3 nucleotides: TGTGCCAGCAGTGACGAGGGACAGCGCCGTTCCTACGAGCAGTACTTC. Translated: CASSDEGQRRSYEQYF.

The J gene is TRBJ2-2, the V gene TRBV30, with D possibly TRBD1 on 6 matching bases. Germline-derived CDR1 and CDR2 are GTSNPN and SVGIG (reference sequence). V lost 1 base and J 3 bases, leaving 6 bases between the germline ends. The CDR3 loop spans 13 amino acids. CDR3 in DNA: TGTGCCTGGAGTGCAGGGGACACCGGGGAGCTGTTTTTT. Its translation: CAWSAGDTGELFF.

This clonotype was observed many times. The gene calls are TRBV2 and TRBJ2-5; D ambiguous. Trimming took off 2 bases at V and 5 bases at J, with 3 bases between the two ends. CDR3 length: 11 amino acids. Germline loops: CDR1 SNHLY, CDR2 FYNNEI. The CDR3 sequence is CASSEYETQYF. The CDR3 DNA reads TGTGCCAGCAGTGAATATGAGACCCAGTACTTC.

About this clonotype: A much larger clone differs from this one at a single base, so this may be a read error. This chain joins TRBV28 and TRBJ1-2; D unclear. The CDR3 has 15 residues. Germline-derived CDR1 and CDR2 are MDHEN and SYDVKM. CDR3 coding DNA: TGTGCCAGCAGTTTTTTCCTTGACCCTCGATATGGCTGCACCTTC. Its translation is CASSFFLDPRYGCTF.

The chain is built from TRBV6-5 and TRBJ2-5; TRBD1 matches at 7 bases. The CDR3 runs 16 residues. V shed 2 bases, J shed 2 bases, and the junction held 8 bases outside the gene matches. Looked up from germline, CDR1 is MNHEY and CDR2 is SVGAGI. The CDR3 region is CASSYGSARGQETQYF. The CDR3 DNA reads TGTGCCAGCAGTTACGGTTCGGCCAGGGGGCAAGAGACCCAGTACTTC.

This clonotype was found many times. The gene calls are TRBV9 and TRBJ2-5; no definite D call. The germline V gene encodes CDR1 SGDLS and CDR2 YYNGEE. V was shortened by 3 bases and J by 5 bases, with 17 bases between the two germline ends. The CDR3 sequence is 15 residues long. The chain's CDR3 is CASSAQSTGLETQYF. Here the CDR3 DNA reads TGTGCCAGCAGCGCGCAATCGACTGGCCTGGAGACCCAGTACTTC.

This clonotype was counted ten times or more. V is TRBV2 and J is TRBJ1-2; the match to TRBD1 covers 8 bases. The CDR3 is 14 residues long. Looked up from germline, CDR1 is SNHLY and CDR2 is FYNNEI. V lost 4 bases and J lost 8; bases outside the gene matches: 9. The CDR3 here is CASSVGQGARGYTF. The CDR3 DNA follows: TGTGCCAGCAGTGTCGGTCAGGGGGCTCGGGGCTACACCTTC.

This clonotype has only one observation. The chain couples TRBV11-2 to TRBJ1-2; 9 nucleotides match TRBD1. The germline gives CDR1 SGHAT, CDR2 FQNNGV. The CDR3 spans 17 residues. V lost 2 bases to trimming and J lost 3 bases; unmatched junction nucleotides: 10. Here the CDR3 reads CASSLLLDRGIDYGYTF. Here the CDR3 DNA reads TGTGCCAGCAGCTTACTCTTGGACAGGGGAATAGACTATGGCTACACCTTC.

This clonotype was counted at least ten times. V and J are TRBV20-1 and TRBJ2-7; D gene ambiguous. The length of the CDR3 is 12 residues. V lost 0 bases and J lost 6, with 9 bases in between. Germline CDR1 and CDR2: DFQATT and SNEGSKA (reference sequence). The CDR3 protein is CSARETSAEQYF. The CDR3 DNA follows: TGCAGTGCTAGAGAGACCTCCGCCGAGCAGTACTTC.

The genes are TRBV7-6 and TRBJ1-1; 9 bases align to TRBD1. CDR1 SGHVS and CDR2 FNYEAQ come from the germline V gene. Trimming took 5 bases from V and 8 from J; bases not matched to a gene: 6. The CDR3 runs to 13 residues. CDR3 region: CASSPRTGEEAFF. As DNA, the CDR3 is TGTGCCAGCAGCCCCCGGACAGGGGAAGAAGCTTTCTTT.

CDR3 DNA sequence: TGTGCCAGCAGTTACCAGCTAGCGGGGGCTGGGGAGACCCAGTACTTC. Its protein is CASSYQLAGAGETQYF. The chain carries TRBV6-5 and TRBJ2-5, with 10 positions matching TRBD2. CDR1 and CDR2 from the germline V gene are MNHEY and SVGAGI. Trimming cost V 2 bases and J 5 bases; bases outside gene matches: 8. CDR3 length: 16 amino acids.

This clonotype was counted ten times or more. This rearrangement joins TRBV29-1 to TRBJ1-5; TRBD1 might be the D (5 bases). Germline CDR1 is SQVTM and CDR2 is ANQGSEA. CDR3 length equals 14 residues. V was shortened by 4 bases and J by 0 bases, with 10 bases between the two germline ends. The CDR3 DNA follows: TGCAGCGTTGTTGAGGGGAGTAGCAATCAGCCCCAGCATTTT. Amino acid sequence: CSVVEGSSNQPQHF.

This clonotype was counted at least ten times. The chain carries TRBV11-1 and TRBJ2-7, with TRBD1 identical over 8 bases. The V and J ends lost 7 bases and 6 bases, in that order; junction bases with no gene match: 11. The CDR3 has 14 amino acids. Looked up from germline, CDR1 is SGHAT and CDR2 is FQDESV (reference sequence). The CDR3 nucleotides are TGTGCCAGCAATCCCGGGACAGGATCATCCGAGCAGTACTTC. The encoded protein is CASNPGTGSSEQYF.

This clonotype was seen at least ten times. The chain employs TRBV12-3 or TRBV12-4 and TRBJ1-5; no reliable D call. The CDR3 sequence is 15 residues long. With 0 bases removed from V and 1 base from J, the gap between germline ends came to 7 bases. CDR3 DNA: TGTGCCAGCAGTTTAGCGTTGGACAGCAATCAGCCCCAGCATTTT. This encodes CASSLALDSNQPQHF.

Many counts were recorded for this clonotype. The chain is built from TRBV6-1 and TRBJ2-5; D ambiguous. The CDR3 is 14 residues long. V lost 2 bases and J lost 1, with 8 bases in between. The V gene's germline CDR1 is MNHNS and CDR2 SASEGT. CDR3 in amino acids: CASSESTIQETQYF. CDR3 in DNA: TGTGCCAGCAGTGAATCCACGATCCAAGAGACCCAGTACTTC.

This clonotype occurred many times. The chain uses TRBV15 and TRBJ1-1; tentatively, D is TRBD1 (5 bases). This CDR3 is built from 15 residues. CDR1 is LNHNV, CDR2 YYDKDF, per germline (reference sequence). The V gene lost 3 bases and the J gene lost 3 bases, with 14 bases spanning the gap. The CDR3 DNA reads TGTGCCACCAGCAGCGGAAGGGGCGGTCACACTGAAGCTTTCTTT. Translating it yields CATSSGRGGHTEAFF.

The J gene is TRBJ1-2, the V gene TRBV4-2; D not certain. Germline loops: CDR1 LGHNA, CDR2 YNFKEQ. Trimming left V 1 base short and J 4 bases short, with 19 bases between. This CDR3 region has 17 residues. CDR3 residues: CASSQGKSLHSGYGYTF. The DNA of the CDR3 is TGTGCCAGCAGCCAAGGCAAGTCCCTACACAGCGGCTATGGCTACACCTTC.